Listed here are 24 T cell receptor beta chains from one sample, sequenced in a study of blood T cell repertoires in COVID-19. The method was immunoSEQ multiplex PCR; TCRdb's version includes in-frame clones alone and lacks a portion of them. This sample has about 280,000 clones, with 88% found just once. The material sequenced was peripheral blood. These receptors all stem from a man aged 18 to 30 with active or convalescent COVID-19.

This chain connects TRBV9 to TRBJ1-2; a weak D match, TRBD1 (6 bases). Looked up from germline, CDR1 is SGDLS and CDR2 is YYNGEE. The length of the CDR3 is 15 residues. The V end was cut by 4 bases, the J end by 0 bases, with 13 bases between. CDR3 residues: CASSSQGLTNYGYTF. DNA for the CDR3: TGTGCCAGCAGCTCACAGGGTCTGACTAACTATGGCTACACCTTC.

V is TRBV19 and J is TRBJ2-1; 12 nucleotides match TRBD1. The germline V gene encodes CDR1 LNHDA and CDR2 SQIVND (reference sequence). CDR3 length equals 15 residues. V gave up 4 bases and J gave up 9 bases; unmatched junction bases: 7. Here the CDR3 reads CASSNPGQGAFEQFF. The CDR3 DNA follows: TGTGCCAGTAGTAACCCGGGACAGGGGGCGTTTGAGCAGTTCTTC.

This clone came up once. The rearrangement uses TRBV3-1 (or the pseudogene TRBV3-2) and TRBJ2-3, with TRBD2 matching 12 bases. The CDR3 consists of 20 residues. From germline, CDR1 is LGHDT and CDR2 YNNKEL (reference sequence). The V gene end was trimmed by 0 bases and the J gene end by 1 base; junction bases not matched to a gene: 11. The CDR3 spells CASSQDLIPSGGVGTDTQYF. CDR3 in DNA: TGTGCCAGCAGCCAAGATCTTATACCTAGCGGGGGGGTAGGCACAGATACGCAGTATTTT.

The chain has TRBV4-2 and TRBJ2-5; 8 nucleotides match TRBD2. Germline CDR1 is LGHNA and CDR2 is YNFKEQ. The CDR3 extends over 16 amino acids. With V trimmed by 4 bases and J by 0 bases, 7 bases remained unmatched. CDR3: CASSPRGAGDQETQYF. The CDR3 DNA follows: TGTGCCAGCAGCCCGCGAGGAGCGGGGGACCAAGAGACCCAGTACTTC.

The chain links TRBV10-3 to TRBJ2-3; D may be TRBD1 (6 bases). CDR3 size: 13 residues. V was cut by 0 bases and J by 6 bases, with 7 bases left in between. Germline V gives CDR1 ENHRY, CDR2 SYGVKD. CDR3 protein: CAISESRGDTQYF. The DNA for the CDR3 is TGTGCCATCAGTGAGTCAAGGGGGGATACGCAGTATTTT.

J is TRBJ2-7 and V is TRBV19, with 9 bases identical to TRBD2. The germline V gene encodes CDR1 LNHDA and CDR2 SQIVND (reference sequence). CDR3 length: 16 amino acids. J lost 2 bases, V lost 3 bases, and 8 bases had no gene match. CDR3 amino acids: CASSIFMTSGPYEQYF. The CDR3 nucleotides are TGTGCCAGTAGTATCTTTATGACTAGCGGTCCCTACGAGCAGTACTTC.

This chain connects TRBV10-3 to TRBJ2-2; D is undetermined. This CDR3 is 12 amino acids long. Germline V CDR1 and CDR2: ENHRY, SYGVKD. V was pared by 5 bases and J by 4 bases, with 5 bases between. The CDR3 DNA follows: TGTGCCATCAGTTTCGGCACCGGGGAGCTGTTTTTT. Translating gives CAISFGTGELFF.

V is TRBV29-1 and J is TRBJ2-5; no reliable D call. Germline V gene lookup returns CDR1 SQVTM and CDR2 ANQGSEA. Trimming left V 0 bases short and J 4 bases short, with 3 bases between. This CDR3 contains 11 residues. In DNA, the CDR3 is TGCAGCGTTGAAGATCGAGAGACCCAGTACTTC. Its translation is CSVEDRETQYF.

V is TRBV7-2 and J is TRBJ1-6; TRBD1 is a possible D gene (5 bases). Germline V gene sequence: CDR1 SGHTA, CDR2 FQGNSA. V was clipped by 4 bases and J by 9 bases, with 19 bases between them. This CDR3 contains 16 residues. The CDR3 DNA follows: TGTGCCAGCAGCTCACCCGCCGGGACCGGGGGTTCACCCCTCCACTTT. Protein: CASSSPAGTGGSPLHF.

The rearrangement joins TRBV2 to TRBJ1-4, with 7 bases matching TRBD1. Per the germline V gene, CDR1 is SNHLY and CDR2 is FYNNEI. The CDR3 runs to 15 residues. With 2 bases clipped from V and 5 bases from J, the junction kept 5 bases outside the gene matches. The CDR3 spells CASSESGQRNEKLFF. The CDR3 DNA reads TGTGCCAGCAGTGAATCGGGACAGCGGAATGAAAAACTGTTTTTT.

The gene calls are TRBV11-2 and TRBJ2-2, with D possibly TRBD2 on 7 matching bases. This CDR3 contains 16 residues. From germline, CDR1 is SGHAT and CDR2 FQNNGV. V shed 4 bases and J shed 5 bases, with 17 bases lying between them. The CDR3 is CASSYPGGRLTGELFF. CDR3 DNA: TGTGCCAGCAGCTACCCGGGGGGCCGGTTAACCGGGGAGCTGTTTTTT.

V usage is TRBV12-3 or TRBV12-4 and J usage is TRBJ1-2; 7 bases line up with TRBD1. This CDR3 spans 12 amino acids. V dropped 6 bases and J dropped 4; count of bases not matched to a gene: 2. The CDR3 is CASSRGFYGYTF. As DNA, the CDR3 is TGTGCCAGCAGCAGGGGGTTCTATGGCTACACCTTC.

The rearrangement uses TRBV6-5 and TRBJ2-7, with 8 positions matching TRBD2. The V gene's germline CDR1 is MNHEY and CDR2 SVGAGI. The trim removed 2 bases at V and 0 bases at J, leaving 3 bases unmatched. The length of the CDR3 is 15 residues. CDR3 in DNA: TGTGCCAGCAGTTACAACGGGGGGGTCTCCTACGAGCAGTACTTC. It codes for CASSYNGGVSYEQYF.

This clone was seen a single time. The chain links TRBV5-5 to TRBJ2-2; 9 nucleotides match TRBD2. V trimming: 4 bases; J trimming: 2 bases; junction bases outside the gene matches: 3. This CDR3 is 15 amino acids long. Germline V CDR1 and CDR2: SGHKS, YYEKEE (reference sequence). The CDR3 DNA is TGTGCCAGCAGCCTGGGGACTAGCAACACCGGGGAGCTGTTTTTT. Its protein is CASSLGTSNTGELFF.

The chain employs TRBV6-6 and TRBJ2-4, with 7 bases identical to TRBD1. V shed 6 bases, J shed 0 bases, and the junction held 8 bases outside the gene matches. The CDR3 runs 16 residues. Germline loops: CDR1 MNHNY, CDR2 SVGAGI (reference sequence). In DNA, the CDR3 is TGTGCCAGCAGCCGGCAGGGGGTAGGAGCCAAAAACATTCAGTACTTC. Amino acid sequence: CASSRQGVGAKNIQYF.

The chain employs TRBV9 and TRBJ2-3; 8 positions agree with TRBD1. CDR1 and CDR2 (germline): SGDLS, YYNGEE. This CDR3 contains 15 residues. The V segment lost 4 bases and the J segment 1 base; nucleotides outside the gene matches: 5. The CDR3 region has the DNA TGTGCCAGCAGCCCCCCGGGACAGGGCACAGATACGCAGTATTTT. Protein sequence: CASSPPGQGTDTQYF.

This rearrangement joins TRBV5-1 to TRBJ2-7, with D perhaps TRBD2 (6 bases). Trimming shortened V by 2 bases and J by 0 bases, and 12 bases separated the two germline ends. CDR3 length: 15 amino acids. Germline lookup yields CDR1 SGHRS and CDR2 YFSETQ. The CDR3 loop is CASSFGGLTSYEQYF. CDR3 in DNA: TGCGCCAGCAGCTTCGGTGGACTAACCTCCTACGAGCAGTACTTC.

The rearrangement uses TRBV3-1 (or the pseudogene TRBV3-2) and TRBJ2-7; the match to TRBD1 covers 7 bases. The V gene end was trimmed by 7 bases and the J gene end by 6 bases; junction bases not matched to a gene: 6. CDR3 size: 12 residues. Germline lookup yields CDR1 LGHDT and CDR2 YNNKEL (reference sequence). The CDR3 reads CASTYAGGEQYF. Written as DNA, the CDR3 is TGTGCCAGCACCTACGCAGGGGGCGAGCAGTACTTC.

This chain joins TRBV18 and TRBJ2-7; the match to TRBD1 covers 7 bases. Germline V gives CDR1 KGHSH, CDR2 LQKENI. With 5 bases clipped from V and 1 base from J, the junction kept 5 bases outside the gene matches. The CDR3 extends over 14 amino acids. CDR3: CASSIRQGSYEQYF. The CDR3 DNA sequence: TGTGCCAGCTCAATTCGACAGGGATCCTACGAGCAGTACTTC.

The chain recombines TRBV18 with TRBJ2-7; D is undetermined. There are 15 residues in the CDR3. Germline assignment: CDR1 KGHSH and CDR2 LQKENI. Deletions cut 3 bases from V and 0 bases from J, with 12 bases between. CDR3 sequence: CASSPDTSLSYEQYF. CDR3 bases: TGTGCCAGCTCACCCGACACTTCGCTCTCCTACGAGCAGTACTTC.

In its sample, this clone was seen once. V and J are TRBV21-1 and TRBJ1-2; whether TRBD1, the table's D call, matches the DNA was not checked. TRBV21-1 counts as a pseudogene. The CDR3 loop spans 20 amino acids. CDR3 DNA: TGTGCCAGCAGCAAAAAAAGGACAGGGGGCTTGACTTTCCCCCTCTATGGCTACACCTTC. This sequence encodes CASSKKRTGGLTFPLYGYTF.

V usage is TRBV12-5 and J usage is TRBJ2-7; TRBD2 is a possible D gene (6 bases). The V gene lost 5 bases and the J gene lost 7 bases, with 12 bases spanning the gap. Germline V gene data show CDR1 as LGHNT and CDR2 as FRNRAP. This CDR3 comprises 12 residues. In DNA, the CDR3 is TGTGCTAGTGGTCCGGGGGTAGGGGAGCAGTACTTC. Its translation is CASGPGVGEQYF.

J is TRBJ1-2 and V is TRBV19, with D hard to call. There are 11 residues in the CDR3. In germline, CDR1 is LNHDA, CDR2 SQIVND (reference sequence). V lost 8 bases, J lost 7 bases, and 11 bases lay in between. This chain's CDR3 is CASLGIGGYTF. DNA for the CDR3: TGTGCCAGTCTCGGTATTGGTGGCTACACCTTC.

This clone was counted a single time. The chain is built from TRBV7-2 and TRBJ1-2; maybe TRBD1 (6 bases). Germline CDR1 reads SGHTA; CDR2 reads FQGNSA. V dropped 2 bases and J dropped 4 bases, with 11 bases sitting between them. The CDR3 spans 14 residues. DNA of the CDR3: TGTGCCAGCAGCTTAAGGCAGGGGATCTATGGCTACACCTTC. Amino acids: CASSLRQGIYGYTF.